This T cell receptor (beta chain) stems from a study of cytomegalovirus exposure and HLA in healthy donors. Whole-study context: An analysis done earlier identified approximately 120 million unique TCR beta sequences from around 180 million T cells. Study-wide results and caveats: HLA restriction was apparent for most CMV-associated TCR beta chains in a later analysis. A prior analysis recorded that most TCR beta V segments were productive about 87% or about 30% of the time. According to the study, 180 or so TCR beta chains were cytomegalovirus-associated.

Regarding this clone: Its antigen is unknown.

This CDR3 has 16 residues. V lost 5 bases and J 3 bases, leaving 19 bases between the germline ends. The germline CDR1 and CDR2 sequences are SGHVS and FQNEAQ. Primers included in the PCR were 60 Vbeta and 13 Jbeta primers. Only in-frame clones appear in the TCRdb table, and some are missing; sequencing was by immunoSEQ multiplex PCR. This table has 60,000 to 95,000 clones, 84% appearing once. This rearrangement joins TRBV7-8 to TRBJ1-2; TRBD1 is a possible D gene (5 bases). The sequencing input was PBMCs. This receptor was obtained from a man in his 70s in good health and CMV-seropositive. The DNA for the CDR3 is TGTGCCAGCAGCCTAATCCCCGCGGGGGGTGACTATGGCTACACCTTC. As protein: CASSLIPAGGDYGYTF.